This T cell receptor (beta chain) was found in a study of T-cell reconstitution after alpha-beta-depleted transplantation in children. The study, taken as a whole, reports: T-cell numbers and diversity, one year after transplant, stemmed largely from T cells that were newly produced. The origin of alpha-beta T cells about two months after transplant was reportedly several hundred expanded graft clones. At day 60, the high TCRbeta diversity found in some patients originated from recipient T cells and thymic progenitors that had survived.

The table lists this clonotype with many counts. What it binds is unknown. Unique molecular identifiers were incorporated when the TCRbeta library was constructed. TCRdb re-analysed the PCR reads in MiXCR, keeping a single row per CDR3 protein. The sample includes some 300,000 distinct CDR3 sequences, 10% of them seen just once. The J segment lost 0 bases and the V segment lost 4 bases, leaving 18 bases of the junction unmatched. The length of the CDR3 is 21 residues. The germline V gene has CDR1 SGHRS and CDR2 YFSETQ. Source: PBMCs, taken before TCRalphabeta/CD19-depleted stem cell transplant. This sequence joins TRBV5-1 and TRBJ2-6; TRBD1 aligns across 8 bases. This TCR was recovered from a boy less than two years old with acute myeloid leukemia, due to receive a stem cell transplant. The CDR3 protein is CASSPRTGSVPVPSGANVLTF. The CDR3 DNA sequence: TGCGCCAGCAGCCCACGGACAGGGTCAGTCCCTGTTCCCTCTGGGGCCAACGTCCTGACTTTC.